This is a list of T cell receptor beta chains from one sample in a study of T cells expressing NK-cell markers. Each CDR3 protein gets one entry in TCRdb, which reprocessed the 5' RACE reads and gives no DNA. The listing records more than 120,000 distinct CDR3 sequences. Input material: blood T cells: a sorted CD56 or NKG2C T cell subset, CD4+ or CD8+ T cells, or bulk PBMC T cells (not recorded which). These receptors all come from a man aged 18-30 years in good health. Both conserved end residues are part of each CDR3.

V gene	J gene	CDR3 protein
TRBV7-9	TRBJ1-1	CASSSPPDRGAFF
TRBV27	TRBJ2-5	CASSLWTSGETQYF
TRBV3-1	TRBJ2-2	CASSDRYNLNTGELFF
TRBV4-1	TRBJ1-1	CASSQTRSGTTEAFF
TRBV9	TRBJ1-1	CASSPPRGGTNTEAFF
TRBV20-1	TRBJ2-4	CSASSVSGIQYF
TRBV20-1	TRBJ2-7	CSARDPVVNEQYF
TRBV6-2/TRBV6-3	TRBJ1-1	CASSLGATTEAFF
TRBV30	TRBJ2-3	CACLGLAGGAQYF
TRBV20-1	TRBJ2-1	CSARDWQGIYNEQFF
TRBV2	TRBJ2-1	CASSELAGTYNEQFF
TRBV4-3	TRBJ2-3	CASSQERATTDTQYF
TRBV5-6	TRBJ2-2	CASSPEGDLRTGELFF
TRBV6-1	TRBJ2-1	CASTVAPTDIEQFF
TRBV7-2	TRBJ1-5	CASSKDRWGNQPQHF
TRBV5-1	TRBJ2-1	CASSLLPGGRENEQFF
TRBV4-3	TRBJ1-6	CASSRTRGDYNSPLHF
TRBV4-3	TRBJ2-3	CASRDTTDTQYF
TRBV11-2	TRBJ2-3	CASSPQQRTGWSGDPQYF
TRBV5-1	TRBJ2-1	CASTMLATGDSPEQFF
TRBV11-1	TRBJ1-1	CASSLLWYGNTEAFF
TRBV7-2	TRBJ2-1	CASSSIRSLYEQFF
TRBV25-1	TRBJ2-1	CASKGGRAGYNEQFF
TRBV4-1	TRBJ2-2	CASSPEQGARTGELFF
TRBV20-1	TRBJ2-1	CSARDLTRSSYNEQFF
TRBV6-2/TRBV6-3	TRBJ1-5	CASSYGLQRQPQHF
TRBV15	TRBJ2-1	CATSRDSSNNEQFF
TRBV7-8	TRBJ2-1	CASSFPGTRLEQFF
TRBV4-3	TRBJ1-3	CASSQGRGSGNTIYF
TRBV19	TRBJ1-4	CASSILQGIPEKLFF
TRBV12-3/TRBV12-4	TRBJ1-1	CASHSSGEAFF
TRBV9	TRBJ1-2	CASSVERTVNYGYTF
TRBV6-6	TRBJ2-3	CASRKSITDTQYF
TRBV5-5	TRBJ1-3	CASTPWGNSGNTIYF
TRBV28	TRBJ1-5	CASSLYVTGGNQPQHF
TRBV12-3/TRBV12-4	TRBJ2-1	CASSFGRAEQFF
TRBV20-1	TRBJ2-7	CSAPSSPLSYEQYF
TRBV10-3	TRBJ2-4	CAISVDRDGAQRIQYF
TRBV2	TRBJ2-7	CASSEGLELAEAYEQYF
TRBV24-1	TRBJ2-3	CATSDSTLAASTDTQYF
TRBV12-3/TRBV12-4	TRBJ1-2	CASSPWGVKDYGYTF
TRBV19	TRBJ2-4	CASSIGSKNIQYF
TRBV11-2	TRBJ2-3	CASSQPIGRGADTQYF
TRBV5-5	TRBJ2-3	CASSLVGGADTQYF
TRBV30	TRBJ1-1	CAWSDGANTEAFF